This T cell receptor beta chain was captured by sequencing in a study of blood T cell repertoires in COVID-19. Study-wide context: From the United States, Italy and Spain came samples of acute and convalescent COVID-19. T cells, B-cell-depleted T cells, or PBMCs provided the cDNA or gDNA that served as material.

Authors' data handling: Reference gene primer amplification yielded estimated nucleated cell counts. Profiling relied on immunoSEQ multiplex PCR, and the TCRdb table lists in-frame clones only, not all of them. Clone size and V and J calls were adopted from that table, with D and trimming inferred from the DNA. The data show approximately 120,000 clones, about 82% seen once. This CDR3 is built from 13 residues. Trimming took 0 bases from V and 7 from J, leaving 7 bases between them. Germline CDR1 is SEHNR and CDR2 is FQNEAQ (reference sequence). The chain links TRBV7-9 to TRBJ1-5; perhaps TRBD1 as D (6 bases). This receptor was taken from a human donor in a cohort sampled during active COVID-19. The sample was peripheral blood. This CDR3 is CASSLAGGQPQHF. The CDR3 DNA sequence: TGTGCCAGCAGCTTAGCAGGGGGACAGCCCCAGCATTTT.